This TCR beta chain was sequenced during a study of T cell repertoires in cytomegalovirus infection. The CDR3 length is 15 residues. The germline V gene has CDR1 SQVTM and CDR2 ANQGSEA. J lost 2 bases, V lost 6 bases, and 6 bases had no gene match. One entry per CDR3 protein results from TCRdb running MiXCR on the reads. In the table there are hundreds of thousands of distinct CDR3 sequences, 15% to 20% of which are singletons. Sequencing used PBMCs. This receptor was identified in a human donor in good health (CMV status not recorded). Some clones in this sample may be carry-over from other donors' samples. The chain is built from TRBV29-1 and TRBJ2-1, with 11 positions matching TRBD2. The CDR3 coding sequence is TGCAGCGTGCACACTAGCGGGAGCCCCTACAATGAGCAGTTCTTC. It codes for CSVHTSGSPYNEQFF.